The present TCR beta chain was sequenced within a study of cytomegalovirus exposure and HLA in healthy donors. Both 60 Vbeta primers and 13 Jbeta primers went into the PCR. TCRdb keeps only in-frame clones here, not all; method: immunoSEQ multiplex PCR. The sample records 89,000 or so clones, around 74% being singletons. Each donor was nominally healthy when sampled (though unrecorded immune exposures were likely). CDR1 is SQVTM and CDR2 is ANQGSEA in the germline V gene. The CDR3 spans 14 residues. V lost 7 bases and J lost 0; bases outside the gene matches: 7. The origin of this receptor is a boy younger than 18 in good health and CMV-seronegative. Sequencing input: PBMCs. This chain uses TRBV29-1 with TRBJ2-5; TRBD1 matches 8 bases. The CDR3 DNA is TGCAGCGGTCAGGGGGCGAAAGACCAAGAGACCCAGTACTTC. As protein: CSGQGAKDQETQYF.